This TCR beta chain came from a study of blood T cell repertoires in COVID-19. Overall study: Sources were T cells, B-cell-depleted T cells, or PBMCs; the material itself was cDNA or gDNA.

The authors' processing: Researchers report that nucleated cell counts were estimated from reference gene primer amplification. TCRdb's copy holds only in-frame clones and misses some; the assay was immunoSEQ multiplex PCR. For V, J and clone size, that table is used; D and trimming come from the DNA. The sample has roughly 130,000 clones, around 82% seen once. Trimming took off 0 bases at V and 5 bases at J, with 8 bases between the two ends. Germline values: CDR1 KGHSH, CDR2 LQKENI. This CDR3 has 13 amino acids. This sequence was found in a woman in her twenties or thirties who had recovered from COVID-19. The V and J genes are TRBV18 and TRBJ2-7; D possibly corresponds to TRBD2 (5 bases). The sequencing input was peripheral blood. In DNA, the CDR3 is TGTGCCAGCTCACCACCAACCGGGGACGAGCAGTACTTC. Amino acid sequence: CASSPPTGDEQYF.